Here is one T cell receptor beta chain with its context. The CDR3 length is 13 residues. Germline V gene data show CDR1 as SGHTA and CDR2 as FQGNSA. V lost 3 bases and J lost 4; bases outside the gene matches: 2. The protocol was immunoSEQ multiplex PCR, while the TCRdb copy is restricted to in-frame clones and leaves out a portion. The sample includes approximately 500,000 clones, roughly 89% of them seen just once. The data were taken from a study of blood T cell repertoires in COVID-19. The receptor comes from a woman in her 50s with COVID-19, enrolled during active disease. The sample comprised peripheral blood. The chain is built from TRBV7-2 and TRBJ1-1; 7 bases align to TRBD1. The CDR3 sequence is CASSLWDSTEAFF. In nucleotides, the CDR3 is TGTGCCAGCAGCTTGTGGGACAGCACTGAAGCTTTCTTT.